Following are 8 T cell receptor gamma chains from one sample sequenced in a study of Vδ1+ human thymocytes. The study's findings and limits: In the thymus, TRG and TRD repertoires looked highly polyclonal with Gaussian CDR3 lengths.

These TCRs are of unknown antigen specificity. Sequences come from RNA converted to cDNA by reverse transcription. CDR3 amplicons came from multiplex PCR with pooled V-gene forward and constant-region reverse primers. TCRdb re-processed the multiplex PCR reads via CATT. This table holds tens of thousands of gamma-chain clones, 20% to 25% found once. Material: Vdelta1+ gamma-delta thymocytes from the thymus. The subset here: FACS-sorted CD3+ TCRalphabeta- TCRVdelta1+ TCRVdelta2- thymocytes. The receptors were sampled from a girl less than two years old who had congenital heart surgery.

This clone has just a few counts. The sample has other DNA sequences that encode this CDR3 too. The V gene is TRGV2, the J gene TRGJ1 or TRGJ2. The CDR3 spans 13 residues. V was pared by 0 bases and J by 6 bases, with 5 bases of the junction left unmatched. Germline V gene data show CDR1 as EGSNGY and CDR2 as YDSYNSKV. CDR3 sequence (DNA): TGTGCCACCTGGGACGGGCTCCGTTATAAGAAACTCTTT. It translates to CATWDGLRYKKLF.

V usage is TRGV3 and J usage is TRGJ1 or TRGJ2. From germline, CDR1 is VTNTFY and CDR2 YDVSTARD (reference sequence). J was trimmed by 3 bases and V by 0 bases; bases with no gene match: 8. CDR3 length equals 15 residues. CDR3 protein: CATWDRQGGYYKKLF. DNA of the CDR3: TGTGCCACCTGGGACAGGCAGGGTGGTTATTATAAGAAACTCTTT.

The gene calls are TRGV4 and TRGJ1 or TRGJ2. Germline V gene sequence: CDR1 EGSTGY, CDR2 YDSYTSSV. The CDR3 is 13 residues long. J lost 12 bases, V lost 0 bases, and 11 bases had no gene match. In nucleotides, the CDR3 is TGTGCCACCTGGGATGGGCTGGAGTGGGGGAAACTCTTT. This codes for CATWDGLEWGKLF.

This clone has just a few counts. The J gene is TRGJ1 or TRGJ2, the V gene TRGV3. In germline, CDR1 is VTNTFY, CDR2 YDVSTARD (reference sequence). The V and J ends lost 2 bases and 10 bases, in that order; junction bases with no gene match: 5. This CDR3 comprises 11 residues. CDR3 protein: CATWDNPKKLF. The CDR3, as DNA: TGTGCCACCTGGGACAACCCGAAGAAACTCTTT.

This clone was counted many times. Other DNA sequences from this sample encode an identical CDR3 as well. J is TRGJP and V is TRGV9. CDR1 GITISATS and CDR2 ISYDGTV come from the germline V gene (reference sequence). V shed 0 bases, J shed 5 bases, and the junction held 1 base outside the gene matches. The CDR3 spans 16 residues. DNA for the CDR3: TGTGCCTTGTGGGAGGTGAAAGAGTTGGGCAAAAAAATCAAGGTATTT. Its translation is CALWEVKELGKKIKVF.

This clone was observed a handful of times. Additional DNA sequences in this sample encode the identical CDR3. The chain couples TRGV9 to TRGJ1 or TRGJ2. Germline V gene lookup returns CDR1 GITISATS and CDR2 ISYDGTV (reference sequence). J lost 7 bases, V lost 6 bases, and 6 bases had no gene match. The CDR3 loop spans 11 amino acids. CDR3 amino acids: CALWTYYKKLF. The DNA of the CDR3 is TGTGCCTTGTGGACTTACTATAAGAAACTCTTT.

The chain carries TRGV8 and TRGJ1 or TRGJ2. V was pared by 4 bases and J by 10 bases, with 10 bases of the junction left unmatched. The CDR3 has 12 amino acids. Germline values: CDR1 VENAVY, CDR2 YDSYNSRV. CDR3 sequence reads: CATWDRCLKKLF. The CDR3 nucleotides read TGTGCCACCTGGGACCGATGCTTGAAGAAACTCTTT.

In its sample, this clone ranks as medium-sized (0.01 to 0.1%). Other DNA sequences within the sample encode an identical CDR3. The V call is TRGV9, the J call TRGJ1 or TRGJ2. This CDR3 comprises 13 residues. Germline V gives CDR1 GITISATS, CDR2 ISYDGTV (reference sequence). With V trimmed by 0 bases and J by 7 bases, 6 bases remained unmatched. This CDR3 is CALWEVLGYKKLF. The CDR3 nucleotides read TGTGCCTTGTGGGAGGTGCTGGGGTATAAGAAACTCTTT.